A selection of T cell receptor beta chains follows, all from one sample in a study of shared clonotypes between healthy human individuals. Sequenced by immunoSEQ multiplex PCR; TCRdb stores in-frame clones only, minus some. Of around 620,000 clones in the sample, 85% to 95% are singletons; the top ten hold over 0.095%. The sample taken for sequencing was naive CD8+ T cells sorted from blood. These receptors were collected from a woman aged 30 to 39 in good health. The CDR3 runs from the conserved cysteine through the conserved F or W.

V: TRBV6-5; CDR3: CASTGAGANVLTF
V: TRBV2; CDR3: CASRDTRSSYEQYF
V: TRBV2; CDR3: CASSDSGGSGRGTGELFF
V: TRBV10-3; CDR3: CAIRDPDRGEAFF
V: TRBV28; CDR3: CASSFSSTMDGGWNTEAFF
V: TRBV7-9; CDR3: CASSLGTTVAYEQYF
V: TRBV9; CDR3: CASSATRSSYNEQFF
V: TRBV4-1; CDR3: CASSPGLGIQETQYF
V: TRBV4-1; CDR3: CASSQAGYEQYF
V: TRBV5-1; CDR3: CASSFDRSPANEQFF
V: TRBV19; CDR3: CASRTDNYGYTF
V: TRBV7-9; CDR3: CASSSPGGPYEQYF
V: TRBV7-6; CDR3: CASSLSDRAGVYEQYF
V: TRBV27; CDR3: CASSMASDFSYEQYF
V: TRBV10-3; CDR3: CAISEPRTGDNEQFF
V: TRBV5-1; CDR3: CASSLDLAITYEQYF
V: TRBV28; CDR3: CASSPPFTGNYGYTF
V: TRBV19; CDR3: CASSIVGTGSDEQYF
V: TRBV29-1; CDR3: CSVARGGTEAFF
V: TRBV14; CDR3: CASSQVNYEQYF
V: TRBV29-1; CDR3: CSVDAEILGEQYF
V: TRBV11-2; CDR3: CASSHWTSGTETQYF
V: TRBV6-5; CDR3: CASSYANNRGDTQYF
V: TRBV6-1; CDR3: CASSVSGRAYEQYF
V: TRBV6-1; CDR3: CASSELAGGNTEAFF
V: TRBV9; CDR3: CASSVAGSAFATNEKLFF
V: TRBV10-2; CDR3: CASSGLAGDDEQYF
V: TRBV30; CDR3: CAWIEGAYNEQFF
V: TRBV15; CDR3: CATSQDRGANYGYTF
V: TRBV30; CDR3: CAWSVGGLVEQYF
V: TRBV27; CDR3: CASSPRTRSTDTQYF
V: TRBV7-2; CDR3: CASSFQDGSVNTDTQYF